A selection of T cell receptor beta chains follows, all from one sample in a study of T cell responses to AZD1222 COVID-19 vaccine. Assay used: immunoSEQ multiplex PCR; TCRdb lists only in-frame clones, some missing. The sample includes 95,000 to 150,000 clones, about 85% of them seen just once. This specimen consisted of peripheral blood, obtained 28 days after the second AZD1222 dose. The receptors stem from an adult who received the AZD1222 COVID-19 vaccine. The CDR3 runs from the conserved cysteine through the conserved F or W. Fields, in order: D gene, J gene, V gene, CDR3 length, clone size, CDR3 DNA, CDR3 protein. D genes are given only for firm matches. The size of a clone is reported for some rows only, either as once, few or many, or as a class for expanded clones.

TRBD1 TRBJ1-4 TRBV9 15 . TGTGCCAGCAGCCTCGGACAGGGGGTAAATGAAAAACTGTTTTTT CASSLGQGVNEKLFF
. TRBJ2-7 TRBV4-1 13 . TGCGCCAGCAGCCTAAAACCGGGTCCCGAGCAGTACTTC CASSLKPGPEQYF
. TRBJ2-5 TRBV5-4 16 . TGTGCCAGCAGCAGAGGAACGGGGGACGGGGAAGAGACCCAGTACTTC CASSRGTGDGEETQYF
TRBD2 TRBJ2-3 TRBV5-1 16 few TGCGCCAGCAGCTCTAGCGGGGGGCTCTACACAGATACGCAGTATTTT CASSSSGGLYTDTQYF
. TRBJ1-2 TRBV12-3/TRBV12-4 13 once TGTGCCAGCAGCGGGACGGCCTCGGGGGGCTACACCTTC CASSGTASGGYTF
. TRBJ1-2 TRBV12-3/TRBV12-4 12 . TGTGCCAGCAGATCCGGTTACTATGGCTACACCTTC CASRSGYYGYTF
. TRBJ1-4 TRBV11-1 16 . TGTGCCAGCAGCTCAAAAAGTCGCGGAGCTAATGAAAAACTGTTTTTT CASSSKSRGANEKLFF
. TRBJ1-2 TRBV6-5 13 . TGTGCCAGCGCTCTACCGGGGGGATATGGCTACACCTTC CASALPGGYGYTF
. TRBJ1-6 TRBV30 14 once TGTGCCTGGAGTGTTGGGCAGGCCAATTCACCCCTCCACTTT CAWSVGQANSPLHF
. TRBJ2-3 TRBV9 12 . TGTGCCAGCAGTTTGGGGGCGGGTACGCAGTATTTT CASSLGAGTQYF
TRBD1 TRBJ2-1 TRBV7-7 16 once TGTGCTAGCAGCCCTGTCCAGGGGGACTCCTACAATGAGCAGTTCTTC CASSPVQGDSYNEQFF
. TRBJ2-7 TRBV7-8 15 . TGTGCCAGCAGCCCACCCCCGACACCGGTAGAAGAGCAGTACTTC CASSPPPTPVEEQYF
. TRBJ1-3 TRBV4-1 15 . TGCGCCAGCAGCCAAGATCGGGGTGTCGGAAACACCATATATTTT CASSQDRGVGNTIYF
TRBD2 TRBJ2-3 TRBV27 14 . TGTGCCAGCAGTCGGAGCGGGGGGCGGAATACGCAGTATTTT CASSRSGGRNTQYF
. TRBJ1-4 TRBV3-1/TRBV3-2 16 . TGTGCCAGCAGCTACACAGGGAGAGCAACTAATGAAAAACTGTTTTTT CASSYTGRATNEKLFF
. TRBJ2-1 TRBV4-3 15 . TGCGCCAGCAGCCAAGATGGTTTCCTAGACAATGAGCAGTTCTTC CASSQDGFLDNEQFF
. TRBJ1-2 TRBV3-1/TRBV3-2 16 . TGTGCCAGCAGCCAAGATGGTTTGTGGGGCGCCTATGGCTACACCTTC CASSQDGLWGAYGYTF
. TRBJ2-5 TRBV7-6 15 once TGTGCCAGCAGCTTATCCCCGACAGTCCAAGAGACCCAGTACTTC CASSLSPTVQETQYF
. TRBJ1-2 TRBV19 14 . TGTGCCAGTAGTATAGACGGGGCACGGTATGGCTACACCTTC CASSIDGARYGYTF
. TRBJ1-1 TRBV30 12 . TGTGCCTGTTCCCCCGGTCGATTAATAGCTTTCTTT CACSPGRLIAFF
TRBD2 TRBJ2-3 TRBV15 12 once TGTGCCGTCGGGGGGGCCCAGGGTACGCAGTATTTT CAVGGAQGTQYF